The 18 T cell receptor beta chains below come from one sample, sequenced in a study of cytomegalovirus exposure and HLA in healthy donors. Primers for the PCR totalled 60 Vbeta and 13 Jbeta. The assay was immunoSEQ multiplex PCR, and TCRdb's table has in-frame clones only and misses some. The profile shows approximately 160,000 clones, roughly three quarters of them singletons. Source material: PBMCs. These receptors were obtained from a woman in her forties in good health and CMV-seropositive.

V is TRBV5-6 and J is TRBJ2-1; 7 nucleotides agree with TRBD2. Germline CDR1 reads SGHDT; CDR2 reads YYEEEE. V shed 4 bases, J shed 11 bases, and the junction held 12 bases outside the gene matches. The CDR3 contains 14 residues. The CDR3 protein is CASSPAPTLAKQFF. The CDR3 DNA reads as TGTGCCAGCAGCCCCGCCCCCACACTAGCGAAGCAGTTCTTC.

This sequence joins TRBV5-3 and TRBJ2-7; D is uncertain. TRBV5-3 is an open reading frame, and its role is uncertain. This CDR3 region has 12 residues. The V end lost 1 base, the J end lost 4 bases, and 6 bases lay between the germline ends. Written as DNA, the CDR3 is TGTGCCAGAAGCTTGCACAAATACGAGCAGTACTTC. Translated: CARSLHKYEQYF.

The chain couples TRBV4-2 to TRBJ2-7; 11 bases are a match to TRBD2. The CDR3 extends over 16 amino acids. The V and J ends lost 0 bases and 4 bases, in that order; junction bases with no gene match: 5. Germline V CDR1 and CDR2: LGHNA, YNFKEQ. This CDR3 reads CASSQELAGGRYEQYF. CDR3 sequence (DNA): TGTGCCAGCAGCCAAGAATTAGCGGGGGGGCGGTACGAGCAGTACTTC.

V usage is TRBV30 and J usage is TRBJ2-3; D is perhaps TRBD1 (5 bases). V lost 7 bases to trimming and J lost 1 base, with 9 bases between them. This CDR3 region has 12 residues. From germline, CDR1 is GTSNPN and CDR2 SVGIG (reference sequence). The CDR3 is CAFLGGTDTQYF. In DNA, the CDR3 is TGTGCCTTCCTAGGGGGCACAGATACGCAGTATTTT.

The CDR3 here is CASSSRGYEQYF. CDR3 DNA sequence: TGTGCCAGCAGCTCCCGGGGCTACGAGCAGTACTTC. The chain uses TRBV11-2 and TRBJ2-7; weak D call: TRBD2 (5 bases). Trimming took off 4 bases at V and 3 bases at J, with 7 bases between the two ends. The CDR3 is 12 residues long. Germline values: CDR1 SGHAT, CDR2 FQNNGV.

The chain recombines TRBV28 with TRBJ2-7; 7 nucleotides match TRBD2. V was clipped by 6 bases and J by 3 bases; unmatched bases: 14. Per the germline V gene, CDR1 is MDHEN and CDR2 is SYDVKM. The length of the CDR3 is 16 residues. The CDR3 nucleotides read TGTGCCAGCAGCCCATGGGAGGGCCTTGGACACTACGAGCAGTACTTC. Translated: CASSPWEGLGHYEQYF.

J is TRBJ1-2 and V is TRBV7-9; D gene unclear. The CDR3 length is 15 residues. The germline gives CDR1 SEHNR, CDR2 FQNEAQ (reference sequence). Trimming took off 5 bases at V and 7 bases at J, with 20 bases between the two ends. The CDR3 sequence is CASSPGSGRASGYTF. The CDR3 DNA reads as TGTGCCAGCAGCCCGGGTTCGGGAAGGGCTAGTGGCTACACCTTC.

The CDR3 coding sequence is TGTGCCAGCAGGGACAGGGGCACGGGCTACACCTTC. Protein: CASRDRGTGYTF. The V gene is TRBV28, the J gene TRBJ1-2; TRBD1 matches at 9 bases. The length of the CDR3 is 12 residues. V gave up 6 bases and J gave up 8 bases; unmatched junction bases: 4. Germline values: CDR1 MDHEN, CDR2 SYDVKM.

The CDR3 protein is CASSRTGAGELFF. CDR3 nucleotides: TGTGCCAGCAGTCGCACAGGGGCCGGGGAGCTGTTTTTT. This chain joins TRBV9 and TRBJ2-2; 7 bases align to TRBD1. V lost 5 bases, J lost 6 bases, and 4 bases stayed unmatched. CDR3 size: 13 residues. Germline assignment: CDR1 SGDLS and CDR2 YYNGEE.

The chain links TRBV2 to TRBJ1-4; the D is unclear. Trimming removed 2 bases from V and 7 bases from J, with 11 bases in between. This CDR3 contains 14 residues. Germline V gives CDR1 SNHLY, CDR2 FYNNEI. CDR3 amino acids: CASSERTFGEKLFF. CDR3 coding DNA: TGTGCCAGCAGTGAAAGGACTTTTGGTGAAAAACTGTTTTTT. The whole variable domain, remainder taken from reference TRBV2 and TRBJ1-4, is EPEVTQTPSHQVTQMGQEVILRCVPISNHLYFYWYRQILGQKVEFLVSFYNNEISEKSEIFDDQFSVERPDGSNFTLKIRSTKLEDSAMYFCASSERTFGEKLFFGSGTQLSVL.

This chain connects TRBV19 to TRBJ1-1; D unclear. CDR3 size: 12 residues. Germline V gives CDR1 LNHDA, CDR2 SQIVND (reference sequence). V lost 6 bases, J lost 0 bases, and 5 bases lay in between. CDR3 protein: CASSNLNTEAFF. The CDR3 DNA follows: TGTGCCAGTAGCAATTTGAACACTGAAGCTTTCTTT. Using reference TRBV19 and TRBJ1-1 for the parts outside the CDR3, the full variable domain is DGGITQSPKYLFRKEGQNVTLSCEQNLNHDAMYWYRQDPGQGLRLIYYSQIVNDFQKGDIAEGYSVSREKKESFPLTVTSAQKNPTAFYLCASSNLNTEAFFGQGTRLTVV.

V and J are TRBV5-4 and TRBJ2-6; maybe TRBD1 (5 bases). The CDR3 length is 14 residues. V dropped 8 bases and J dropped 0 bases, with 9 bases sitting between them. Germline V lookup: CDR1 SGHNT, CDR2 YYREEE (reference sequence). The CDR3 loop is CASLDSSGANVLTF. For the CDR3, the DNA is TGTGCCAGTCTTGACAGCTCTGGGGCCAACGTCCTGACTTTC.

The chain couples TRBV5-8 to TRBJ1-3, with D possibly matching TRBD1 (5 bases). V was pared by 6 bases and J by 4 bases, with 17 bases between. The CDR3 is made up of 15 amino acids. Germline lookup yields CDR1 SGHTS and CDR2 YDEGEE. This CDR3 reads CASTIREAPGNTIYF. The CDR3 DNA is TGTGCCAGCACCATCAGGGAAGCGCCGGGAAACACCATATATTTT.

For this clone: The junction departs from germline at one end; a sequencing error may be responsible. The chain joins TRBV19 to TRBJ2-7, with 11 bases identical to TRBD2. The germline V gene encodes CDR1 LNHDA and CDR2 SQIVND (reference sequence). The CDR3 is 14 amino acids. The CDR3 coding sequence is TGTGCCAGTAGTATCGGACTAGCGGGCCCCATTGAGGACTTC. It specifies CASSIGLAGPIEDF.

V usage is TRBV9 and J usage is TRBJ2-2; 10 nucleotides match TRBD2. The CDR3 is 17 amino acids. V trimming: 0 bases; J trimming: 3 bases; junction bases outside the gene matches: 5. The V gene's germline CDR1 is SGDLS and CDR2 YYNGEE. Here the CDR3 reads CASSVEAGGLYTGELFF. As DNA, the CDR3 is TGTGCCAGCAGCGTAGAAGCGGGGGGGCTTTACACCGGGGAGCTGTTTTTT. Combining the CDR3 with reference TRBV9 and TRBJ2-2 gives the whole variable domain DSGVTQTPKHLITATGQRVTLRCSPRSGDLSVYWYQQSLDQGLQFLIQYYNGEERAKGNILERFSAQQFPDLHSELNLSSLELGDSALYFCASSVEAGGLYTGELFFGEGSRLTVL.

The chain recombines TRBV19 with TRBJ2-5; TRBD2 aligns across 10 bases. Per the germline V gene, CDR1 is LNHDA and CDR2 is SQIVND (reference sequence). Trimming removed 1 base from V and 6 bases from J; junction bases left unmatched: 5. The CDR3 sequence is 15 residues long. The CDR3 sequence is CASSIAHSGGQTQYF. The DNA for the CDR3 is TGTGCCAGTAGTATAGCCCATAGCGGGGGGCAGACCCAGTACTTC. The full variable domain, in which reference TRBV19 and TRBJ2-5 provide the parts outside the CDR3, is DGGITQSPKYLFRKEGQNVTLSCEQNLNHDAMYWYRQDPGQGLRLIYYSQIVNDFQKGDIAEGYSVSREKKESFPLTVTSAQKNPTAFYLCASSIAHSGGQTQYFGPGTRLLVL.

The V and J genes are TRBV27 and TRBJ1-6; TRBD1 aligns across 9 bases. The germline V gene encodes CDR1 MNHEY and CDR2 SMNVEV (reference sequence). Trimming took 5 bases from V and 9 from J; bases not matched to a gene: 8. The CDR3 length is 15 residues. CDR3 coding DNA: TGTGCCAGCAGTCAGGCGGGACAGGGCGTTTCACCCCTCCACTTT. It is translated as CASSQAGQGVSPLHF.

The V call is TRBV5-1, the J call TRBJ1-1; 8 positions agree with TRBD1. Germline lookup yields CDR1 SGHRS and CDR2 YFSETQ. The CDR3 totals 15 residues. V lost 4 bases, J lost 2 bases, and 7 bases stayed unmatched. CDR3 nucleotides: TGCGCCAGCAGCGCAGGGACAGGAGAAAACACTGAAGCTTTCTTT. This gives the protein CASSAGTGENTEAFF.